This T cell receptor beta chain was observed in a study of blood T cell repertoires in COVID-19. Turning to the study itself: Samples of COVID-19 (acute and convalescent) were obtained from the United States, Italy and Spain. From T cells, B-cell-depleted T cells, or PBMCs came the material, which was cDNA or gDNA.

One Seattle source followed patients from active infection through their disease course. The CDR3 totals 15 residues. The V segment lost 3 bases and the J segment 4 bases; nucleotides outside the gene matches: 10. Per the germline V gene, CDR1 is DFQATT and CDR2 is SNEGSKA (reference sequence). Original processing methods: Counts of nucleated cells, estimated from reference gene primer amplification, were obtained. Assay: immunoSEQ multiplex PCR; the TCRdb copy retains only in-frame clones and omits some. V and J calls and clone size are as listed in that table; D and trimming were resolved from the DNA. The sample comprises roughly 460,000 clones, approximately 90% of which are singletons, and about 0.91% rests with the top ten.

The receptor's source is a man between 18 and 35 years old with COVID-19, enrolled during active disease. The gene calls are TRBV20-1 and TRBJ2-7, with TRBD2 matching over 9 bases. Sample: peripheral blood. The CDR3 spells CSASFSGSHIYEQYF. For the CDR3, the DNA is TGCAGTGCTAGTTTTAGCGGGAGTCATATATACGAGCAGTACTTC.